These T cell receptor beta chains were read from a single sample in a study of cytomegalovirus exposure and HLA in healthy donors. Assay used: immunoSEQ multiplex PCR; TCRdb lists only in-frame clones, some missing. The data show roughly 180,000 clones, just under 80% seen once. The material sequenced was PBMCs. These receptors were taken from a man younger than 45 in good health and CMV-seronegative. Each CDR3 is given with its conserved first and last residue. Fields, in order: J gene, V gene, D gene, clone size, CDR3 DNA, CDR3 protein. The D gene is left open where the match is weak. Clone size appears in some rows only: once, few, many, or a class for an expanded clone.

TRBJ2-1,TRBV2,TRBD2,NA,TGTGCCAGCAGTGATATCGCGGGAGCGGATGAGCAGTTCTTC,CASSDIAGADEQFF
TRBJ1-4,TRBV7-3,NA,NA,TGTGCCAGCAGCCCCCCGGGAAACGCGACTAATGAAAAACTGTTTTTT,CASSPPGNATNEKLFF
TRBJ2-1,TRBV15,NA,NA,TGTGCCACCGAACCTGACAGGTTTTCTGGCAATGAGCAGTTCTTC,CATEPDRFSGNEQFF
TRBJ1-4,TRBV19,NA,NA,TGTGCCAGTAGTATAGGGCGAGGAGGTGAAAAACTGTTTTTT,CASSIGRGGEKLFF
TRBJ1-6,TRBV30,NA,NA,TGTGCCTGGAGAGGTCGGGGGGCAACCTATAATTCACCCCTCCACTTT,CAWRGRGATYNSPLHF
TRBJ2-7,TRBV19,TRBD1,few,TGTGCCAGTCGAGGGGGGGACAGGGTGTACGAGCAGTACTTC,CASRGGDRVYEQYF
TRBJ2-7,TRBV6-5,NA,NA,TGTGCCAGCAGTTACTCGATCAGGAACGAGCAGTACTTC,CASSYSIRNEQYF
TRBJ2-7,TRBV4-2,NA,NA,TGTGCCAGCAGCCAGACGGACAGTAGGTACGAGCAGTACTTC,CASSQTDSRYEQYF
TRBJ2-5,TRBV7-9,NA,NA,TGTGCCAGCAGCCACTTAGAGGGGGAAGAGACCCAGTACTTC,CASSHLEGEETQYF
TRBJ1-2,TRBV30,NA,NA,TGTGCCTGGAGTCCCAGGGCTGGCTACACCTTC,CAWSPRAGYTF
TRBJ2-1,TRBV27,TRBD2,NA,TGTGCCAGCAGTTTCTCCCCCCCGACTAGCGGGAGTAGTAATGAGCAGTTCTTC,CASSFSPPTSGSSNEQFF
TRBJ1-5,TRBV7-9,NA,NA,TGTGCCAGCAGCTTAGACATGCAACCCCAGCATTTT,CASSLDMQPQHF
TRBJ2-3,TRBV4-3,TRBD2,NA,TGCGCCAGCAGCCAAACCCTCCACGGGGGGACCCGCACAGATACGCAGTATTTT,CASSQTLHGGTRTDTQYF
TRBJ1-1,TRBV10-2,NA,NA,TGCGCCAGCAGAGCACAGGGACCGAACACTGAAGCTTTCTTT,CASRAQGPNTEAFF
TRBJ1-6,TRBV7-6,NA,NA,TGTGCCAGCAGCTTAGAGGCGGGTGGCCCGTCACCCCTCCACTTT,CASSLEAGGPSPLHF
TRBJ1-6,TRBV18,TRBD1,few,TGTGCCAGCTCACCGACAGGGGACTATTCACCCCTCCACTTT,CASSPTGDYSPLHF
TRBJ1-1,TRBV7-9,NA,few,TGTGCCAGCAGCTACCTCAGGGAATCGAACACTGAAGCTTTCTTT,CASSYLRESNTEAFF
TRBJ2-7,TRBV4-3,NA,NA,TGCGCCAGCAGCCAAGCCCGACTCGGCTCCTACGAGCAGTACTTC,CASSQARLGSYEQYF
TRBJ2-7,TRBV9,TRBD1,NA,TGTGCCAGCAGCGTAAGAGAAAGCCACTTGGGACAGGGGGTATACGAGCAGTACTTC,CASSVRESHLGQGVYEQYF
TRBJ2-7,TRBV27,NA,NA,TGTGGGGTAGGAGGTTCCTACGAGCAGTACTTC,CGVGGSYEQYF
TRBJ1-1,TRBV28,NA,few,TGTGCCAGCGCTGGGGTCGGGGAAGAAGCTTTCTTT,CASAGVGEEAFF
TRBJ2-1,TRBV28,NA,NA,TGTGCCAGCACCCTCTTTGGTCCGGGAGATGAGCAGTTCTTC,CASTLFGPGDEQFF
TRBJ2-7,TRBV6-5,TRBD1,NA,TGTGCCAGCAGTTACTCGACAGGGAACTCCTACGAGCAGTACTTC,CASSYSTGNSYEQYF